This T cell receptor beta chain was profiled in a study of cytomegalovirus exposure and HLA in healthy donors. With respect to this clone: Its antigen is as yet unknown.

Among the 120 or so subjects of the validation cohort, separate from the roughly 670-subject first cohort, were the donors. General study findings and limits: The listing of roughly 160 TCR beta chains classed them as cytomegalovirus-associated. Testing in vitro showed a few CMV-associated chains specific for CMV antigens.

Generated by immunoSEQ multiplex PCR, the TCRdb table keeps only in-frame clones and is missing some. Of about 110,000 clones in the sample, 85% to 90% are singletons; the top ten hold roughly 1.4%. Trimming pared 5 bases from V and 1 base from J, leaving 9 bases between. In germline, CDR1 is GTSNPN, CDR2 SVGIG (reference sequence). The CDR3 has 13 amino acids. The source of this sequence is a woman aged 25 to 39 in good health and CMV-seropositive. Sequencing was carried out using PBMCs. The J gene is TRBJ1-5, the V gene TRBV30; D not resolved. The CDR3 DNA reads TGTGCCTGGGCTAGGGAGAGCAATCAGCCCCAGCATTTT. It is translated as CAWARESNQPQHF.